This T cell receptor beta chain was identified in a study of shared clonotypes between healthy human individuals. Naive CD8 cells lacked CD45RO, underwent positive selection for CCR7 and left out terminally differentiated effector memory CD45RA+ cells. As processed by the authors: Without quality scores, immunoSEQ junctional reads could not be filtered like full-length reads. Libraries were prepared by immunoSEQ multiplex PCR; TCRdb keeps only in-frame clonotypes and omits some of them. V, J and clone size are taken as reported in that table, and D and trimming were inferred from the DNA itself. Here the sample spans approximately 2,200,000 clones, roughly 91% being singletons. The V end lost 1 base, the J end lost 5 bases, and 13 bases lay between the germline ends. CDR1 SEHNR and CDR2 FQNEAQ come from the germline V gene (reference sequence). CDR3 length: 15 amino acids.

Sequencing was performed on naive CD8+ T cells from PBMCs. This sequence was found in a man aged 18 to 30 in good health. Some clones in this sample may be carry-over from other donors' samples. The J gene is TRBJ2-3, the V gene TRBV7-9; no reliable D call. CDR3 DNA: TGTGCCAGCAGCTTAGTTATCCCTAGGCAAGATACGCAGTATTTT. It specifies CASSLVIPRQDTQYF.